This T cell receptor (beta chain) was profiled in a study of blood T cell repertoires in COVID-19. Study-wide background: Italy, Spain and the United States were the sources of the convalescent and acute COVID-19 samples. The analysed material was cDNA or gDNA that came from T cells, B-cell-depleted T cells, or PBMCs.

V was trimmed by 3 bases and J by 0 bases, leaving 12 bases between them. This CDR3 spans 16 amino acids. Looked up from germline, CDR1 is LNHDA and CDR2 is SQIVND (reference sequence). Authors' methods: Cell counts per sample came from amplifying reference gene primers. The table came from immunoSEQ multiplex PCR; TCRdb's copy has only in-frame clones and leaves some out. V, J and clone size are taken as reported in that table, and D and trimming were inferred from the DNA itself. The top ten clones hold about 4% of a sample with around 220,000 clones, more than 65% of them seen once. The sample consisted of peripheral blood. The receptor comes from a woman in her 40s with active or convalescent COVID-19. The chain joins TRBV19 to TRBJ1-5, with D perhaps TRBD1 (6 bases). The CDR3 region is CASSMGAGFSNQPQHF. The CDR3 region has the DNA TGTGCCAGTAGTATGGGGGCCGGGTTTAGCAATCAGCCCCAGCATTTT.